Listed below are T cell receptor beta chains from one sample, sequenced in a study of graft-versus-host responses after intestinal transplantation. These receptors' targets are unknown. Assay used: immunoSEQ multiplex PCR; TCRdb lists only in-frame clones, some missing. In the table there are 84,000 or so clones, over 85% of which are singletons. Sequences were derived from unstimulated CD4+ T cells sorted from spleen or lymph node cells, sampled before intestinal transplant. The receptors derive from a human donor who received an intestinal transplant. CDR3s include the opening cysteine and the closing phenylalanine or tryptophan. The order of the fields is J gene, V gene, D gene, CDR3 DNA, CDR3 protein. The D gene is left open where the match is weak.

TRBJ2-7 | TRBV9 | . | TGTGCCAGCAGCCCCCAGACTCGTGACTACGAGCAGTACTTC | CASSPQTRDYEQYF
TRBJ2-7 | TRBV2 | TRBD1 | TGTGCCAGCAGTGACCAGGGGGCCTCCTACGAGCAGTACTTC | CASSDQGASYEQYF
TRBJ1-2 | TRBV18 | . | TGTGCCAGCTCACCACCGGATTCACTAAGCTATGGCTACACCTTC | CASSPPDSLSYGYTF
TRBJ2-1 | TRBV9 | . | TGTGCCAGCAGCGTAGGTATGGGCTCCTACAATGAGCAGTTCTTC | CASSVGMGSYNEQFF
TRBJ1-3 | TRBV7-6 | TRBD1 | TGTGCCAGCAGCCCAGGGGGGGGAGGAAGAAACACCATATATTTT | CASSPGGGGRNTIYF
TRBJ2-3 | TRBV4-1 | TRBD2 | TGCGCCAGCAGCCACAAAAGGGGCCAGCGGGAGGCCGGGGGCACAGATACGCAGTATTTT | CASSHKRGQREAGGTDTQYF
TRBJ2-7 | TRBV29-1 | TRBD2 | TGCAGCGTTGAAAACACCCGCCAGCGGGGGGCCTACGAGCAGTACTTC | CSVENTRQRGAYEQYF
TRBJ2-7 | TRBV19 | TRBD2 | TGTGCCAGTAGTATAAGGGAGGGGACTACCTACGAGCAGTACTTC | CASSIREGTTYEQYF
TRBJ2-3 | TRBV9 | . | TGTGCCAGCAGCGCAAAAATACGGGATACGCAGTATTTT | CASSAKIRDTQYF
TRBJ2-1 | TRBV9 | . | TGTGCCAGCAGCGTGGGGCCGGGGTCCCTAGGCAGCTACAATGAGCAGTTCTTC | CASSVGPGSLGSYNEQFF
TRBJ2-2 | TRBV2 | TRBD2 | TGTGCCAGCATCGAACGACTAGCGTCCACCGGGGAGCTGTTTTTT | CASIERLASTGELFF
TRBJ2-2 | TRBV18 | . | TGTGCCAGCACCGGGACCAAGAACACCGGGGAGCTGTTTTTT | CASTGTKNTGELFF
TRBJ1-5 | TRBV6-6 | . | TGTGCCAGCAGTTACTCGAAGCAGCCCCAGCATTTT | CASSYSKQPQHF
TRBJ2-5 | TRBV21-1 | . | TGTGCCAGCAGCAGGATTTCTCCGGGGGAAGAGACCCAGTACTTC | CASSRISPGEETQYF
TRBJ1-1 | TRBV15 | . | TGTGCCACCAGCAGAGTACGCACTGAAGCTTTCTTT | CATSRVRTEAFF
TRBJ1-3 | TRBV4-1 | TRBD1 | TGCGCCAGCAGCCAAGGGCCGGGACAGGGAGGAAACGCCATATATTTT | CASSQGPGQGGNAIYF
TRBJ2-1 | TRBV15 | . | TGTGCCACCAGCAGAGGGAACAGGGTACATGAGCAGTTCTTC | CATSRGNRVHEQFF
TRBJ2-3 | TRBV28 | . | TGTGCCAGCAGTAGTGGTCATCGATGGCTCACAGATACGCAGTATTTT | CASSSGHRWLTDTQYF
TRBJ2-7 | TRBV1 | . | TGCACCAGCAGGGGACGGATATACGAGCAGTACTTC | CTSRGRIYEQYF
TRBJ2-1 | TRBV6-5 | TRBD2 | TGTGCCAGCAGCCGACTAGCGCATGAGCAGTTCTTC | CASSRLAHEQFF
TRBJ1-2 | TRBV5-1 | TRBD1 | TGCGCCAGCAGCTACCGAACAGGGGCCGGCTACACCTTC | CASSYRTGAGYTF
TRBJ2-5 | TRBV4-1 | . | TGCGCCAGCAGCCATCGTTGGGGGCAAGAGACCCAGTACTTC | CASSHRWGQETQYF
TRBJ2-3 | TRBV7-9 | TRBD2 | TGTGCCAGCAGCTTATACGCTAGCGGGAGCACAGATACGCAGTATTTT | CASSLYASGSTDTQYF
TRBJ1-1 | TRBV2 | . | TGTGCCAGCAGTGAGGGCAGAAACACTGAAGCTTTCTTT | CASSEGRNTEAFF
TRBJ1-6 | TRBV5-4 | . | TGTGCCAGCAGCCTCCAGGGTCCCAATTCACCCCTCCACTTT | CASSLQGPNSPLHF
TRBJ2-5 | TRBV18 | TRBD1 | TGTGCCAGCTCCCTCGGACAGGGGGAGACCCAGTACTTC | CASSLGQGETQYF